These 25 T cell receptor beta chains originate from one sample sequenced in a study of cytomegalovirus exposure and HLA in healthy donors. The protocol was immunoSEQ multiplex PCR, while the TCRdb copy is restricted to in-frame clones and leaves out a portion. This sample has roughly 100,000 clones; more than 85% occur once, and the top ten carry over 3%. The specimen was PBMCs. All receptors come from a woman younger than 30 in good health and CMV-seropositive.

This chain uses TRBV7-3 with TRBJ2-1; the D gene is possibly TRBD2 (5 bases). From germline, CDR1 is SGHTA and CDR2 FQGTGA. Trimming took 2 bases from V and 6 from J, leaving 8 bases between them. The CDR3 is 13 amino acids. This CDR3 reads CASSLSRGNEQFF. The CDR3 nucleotides read TGTGCCAGCAGCTTATCCCGGGGCAATGAGCAGTTCTTC.

V is TRBV28 and J is TRBJ2-7, with D perhaps TRBD2 (6 bases). The CDR3 has 14 amino acids. CDR1 is MDHEN and CDR2 is SYDVKM in the germline V gene. V lost 8 bases to trimming and J lost 3 bases, with 17 bases between them. DNA for the CDR3: TGTGCCAGCGGCCTTGCTCGGGGGAACTACGAGCAGTACTTC. This encodes CASGLARGNYEQYF.

This rearrangement joins TRBV7-6 to TRBJ1-1; 8 bases match TRBD1. The V gene's germline CDR1 is SGHVS and CDR2 FNYEAQ. The CDR3 is 13 amino acids. With 5 bases clipped from V and 7 bases from J, the junction kept 6 bases outside the gene matches. The CDR3, as DNA: TGTGCCAGCAGCCCTACAGGGGGTTTTGAAGCTTTCTTT. It encodes CASSPTGGFEAFF.

This chain uses TRBV28 with TRBJ2-1; maybe TRBD1 (6 bases). Trimming removed 7 bases from V and 12 bases from J, with 22 bases in between. Germline CDR1 and CDR2: MDHEN and SYDVKM. The CDR3 has 14 amino acids. CDR3 region: CASTYGTTQRGQFF. The CDR3 bases are TGTGCCAGCACTTACGGGACAACGCAACGGGGGCAGTTCTTC.

The J gene is TRBJ1-1, the V gene TRBV5-1; 7 bases match TRBD1. The germline V gene has CDR1 SGHRS and CDR2 YFSETQ. The trim removed 6 bases at V and 1 base at J, leaving 9 bases unmatched. This CDR3 contains 15 residues. CDR3 protein: CASMARGRGNTEAFF. As DNA, the CDR3 is TGCGCCAGCATGGCGAGGGGGCGAGGGAACACTGAAGCTTTCTTT.

CDR3 DNA sequence: TGTGCCAGTACAGGCGCCCCGGAGTACAATGAGCAGTTCTTC. Translation gives CASTGAPEYNEQFF. The V call is TRBV11-2, the J call TRBJ2-1; D possibly corresponds to TRBD1 (5 bases). CDR1 and CDR2 from the germline V gene are SGHAT and FQNNGV. The CDR3 runs 14 residues. The ends were cut back, 9 bases at V and 4 bases at J, with 16 bases in the middle.

J is TRBJ2-3 and V is TRBV18; D might be TRBD2 (6 bases). The CDR3 loop spans 16 amino acids. CDR1 is KGHSH and CDR2 is LQKENI in the germline V gene. With 3 bases removed from V and 4 bases from J, the gap between germline ends came to 17 bases. The CDR3 reads CASSPLGGSSSDTQYF. The CDR3 DNA follows: TGTGCCAGCTCACCCCTAGGAGGGTCTAGCTCAGATACGCAGTATTTT. The whole variable domain, filled in from reference TRBV18 and TRBJ2-3, reads NAGVMQNPRHLVRRRGQEARLRCSPMKGHSHVYWYRQLPEEGLKFMVYLQKENIIDESGMPKERFSAEFPKEGPSILRIQQVVRGDSAAYFCASSPLGGSSSDTQYFGPGTRLTVL.

This chain joins TRBV5-6 and TRBJ2-2; possible D gene TRBD1, 6 bases. V was clipped by 0 bases and J by 5 bases, with 8 bases between them. The CDR3 sequence is 14 residues long. Germline V gene sequence: CDR1 SGHDT, CDR2 YYEEEE. CDR3 in amino acids: CASSLVRGTGELFF. CDR3 bases: TGTGCCAGCAGCTTGGTCAGGGGTACCGGGGAGCTGTTTTTT.

This chain links TRBV15 with TRBJ2-5, with 10 nucleotides matching TRBD2. This CDR3 region has 16 residues. V was pared by 3 bases and J by 4 bases, with 8 bases of the junction left unmatched. The germline CDR1 and CDR2 sequences are LNHNV and YYDKDF (reference sequence). CDR3 bases: TGTGCCACCAGCAGCGTCCTCAGCGGGGGGGCAGAGACCCAGTACTTC. This encodes CATSSVLSGGAETQYF.

The gene calls are TRBV6-1 and TRBJ2-3; no reliable D call. This CDR3 has 18 residues. CDR1 is MNHNS, CDR2 SASEGT, per germline. V lost 3 bases and J lost 2, with 21 bases in between. The CDR3 loop reads CASSEMKRSVLTTDTQYF. The CDR3 DNA sequence: TGTGCCAGCAGTGAGATGAAACGGTCTGTCTTAACCACAGATACGCAGTATTTT.

The rearrangement uses TRBV5-1 and TRBJ2-5, with D possibly matching TRBD2 (7 bases). The CDR3 runs to 14 residues. The germline V and J ends were trimmed by 0 bases and 3 bases, with 9 bases remaining between them. The germline gives CDR1 SGHRS, CDR2 YFSETQ. CDR3 nucleotides: TGCGCCAGCAGCTTGGAGGGGGGGAAAGAGACCCAGTACTTC. Protein: CASSLEGGKETQYF. The full variable domain, with the rest looked up from reference TRBV5-1 and TRBJ2-5, is KAGVTQTPRYLIKTRGQQVTLSCSPISGHRSVSWYQQTPGQGLQFLFEYFSETQRNKGNFPGRFSGRQFSNSRSEMNVSTLELGDSALYLCASSLEGGKETQYFGPGTRLLVL.

This chain uses TRBV11-1 with TRBJ2-7, with D hard to call. Trimming shortened V by 5 bases and J by 4 bases, and 18 bases separated the two germline ends. This CDR3 region has 15 residues. The germline V gene encodes CDR1 SGHAT and CDR2 FQDESV (reference sequence). This CDR3 reads CASSLEGSSYYEQYF. CDR3 DNA sequence: TGTGCCAGCAGCCTAGAAGGTAGCAGCTATTACGAGCAGTACTTC.

The chain links TRBV28 to TRBJ1-2; D is uncertain. The CDR3 spans 15 residues. The germline V and J ends were trimmed by 10 bases and 7 bases, with 25 bases remaining between them. Germline loops: CDR1 MDHEN, CDR2 SYDVKM. CDR3 nucleotides: TGTGCCACCAAGAGACTAGCCCCTAAAGCTACTGGCTACACCTTC. Translating gives CATKRLAPKATGYTF.

In this sample, this clone is medium-sized. The rearrangement links TRBV6-5 to TRBJ2-7; the match to TRBD2 covers 7 bases. Germline V gene lookup returns CDR1 MNHEY and CDR2 SVGAGI. The CDR3 is 14 amino acids. V gave up 2 bases and J gave up 2 bases; unmatched junction bases: 3. In DNA, the CDR3 is TGTGCCAGCAGTTACGGACTAGAAGCCTACGAGCAGTACTTC. Amino acids: CASSYGLEAYEQYF.

This sequence joins TRBV6-6 and TRBJ1-6, with TRBD1 matching over 9 bases. V dropped 4 bases and J dropped 9; count of bases not matched to a gene: 4. CDR1 and CDR2 (germline): MNHNY, SVGAGI (reference sequence). The length of the CDR3 is 14 residues. As DNA, the CDR3 is TGTGCCAGCAGTTCGACAGGGGGAGGTTCACCCCTCCACTTT. Protein: CASSSTGGGSPLHF.

This chain connects TRBV4-1 to TRBJ1-4, with D hard to call. Trimming pared 4 bases from V and 10 bases from J, leaving 16 bases between. Per germline, CDR1 MGHRA and CDR2 YSYEKL. This CDR3 comprises 14 residues. This CDR3 reads CASSPVLGEGKLFF. For the CDR3, the DNA is TGCGCCAGCAGCCCAGTTTTGGGCGAGGGAAAACTGTTTTTT.

The chain recombines TRBV6-7 with TRBJ2-1, with TRBD2 matching over 8 bases. TRBV6-7 falls under the ORF class, with uncertain function. The CDR3 totals 14 residues. The V and J ends lost 2 bases and 16 bases, in that order; junction bases with no gene match: 13. The CDR3 sequence: CASSYGTSQEGRFF. The CDR3 nucleotides are TGTGCCAGCAGTTACGGGACTAGTCAAGAGGGGCGCTTCTTC.

V and J are TRBV5-1 and TRBJ1-2, with D hard to call. Germline loops: CDR1 SGHRS, CDR2 YFSETQ. V lost 0 bases and J 5 bases, leaving 14 bases between the germline ends. This CDR3 region has 15 residues. In DNA form, the CDR3 reads TGCGCCAGCAGCTTGGTGTCCGGGTTCGAGTATGGCTACACCTTC. Its protein product is CASSLVSGFEYGYTF.

J is TRBJ1-3 and V is TRBV19; D is perhaps TRBD1 (6 bases). CDR1 is LNHDA and CDR2 is SQIVND in the germline V gene (reference sequence). The CDR3 length is 14 residues. V gave up 5 bases and J gave up 3 bases, with 11 bases separating them. CDR3 loop: CASSSRTVGNTIYF. CDR3 coding DNA: TGTGCCAGTAGTTCCCGGACAGTTGGAAACACCATATATTTT.

This chain joins TRBV30 and TRBJ2-3; TRBD2 agrees at 11 bases. From germline, CDR1 is GTSNPN and CDR2 SVGIG (reference sequence). V was pared by 5 bases and J by 5 bases, with 9 bases of the junction left unmatched. The CDR3 loop spans 15 amino acids. For the CDR3, the DNA is TGTGCCTGGTCGACTAGCGGGACCCCGGGAGATACGCAGTATTTT. Translating it yields CAWSTSGTPGDTQYF.

This rearrangement joins TRBV6-5 to TRBJ2-1; TRBD2 agrees at 8 bases. CDR3 length equals 14 residues. The J segment lost 6 bases and the V segment lost 4 bases, leaving 5 bases of the junction unmatched. The germline CDR1 and CDR2 sequences are MNHEY and SVGAGI. The CDR3 coding sequence is TGTGCCAGCAGTTTCACCGGGACTAGCAATGAGCAGTTCTTC. Translated, it gives CASSFTGTSNEQFF.

The gene calls are TRBV9 and TRBJ1-4, with TRBD1 identical over 8 bases. This CDR3 has 15 amino acids. The V and J ends lost 4 bases and 3 bases, in that order; junction bases with no gene match: 5. Looked up from germline, CDR1 is SGDLS and CDR2 is YYNGEE. The CDR3, as DNA: TGTGCCAGCAGCACTACAGGGGGTCCTAATGAAAAACTGTTTTTT. Translating gives CASSTTGGPNEKLFF.

The chain is built from TRBV7-8 and TRBJ2-7; D possibly corresponds to TRBD1 (6 bases). The CDR3 extends over 15 amino acids. Germline-derived CDR1 and CDR2 are SGHVS and FQNEAQ. Trimming pared 5 bases from V and 4 bases from J, leaving 18 bases between. The CDR3 nucleotides are TGTGCCAGCAGCCCACGGTTCACAGGGCAATACGAGCAGTACTTC. The encoded protein is CASSPRFTGQYEQYF.

The gene calls are TRBV18 and TRBJ1-1; D perhaps matches TRBD1 (5 bases). The CDR3 extends over 14 amino acids. Trimming took 0 bases from V and 2 from J, leaving 7 bases between them. CDR1 is KGHSH, CDR2 LQKENI, per germline. The CDR3, as DNA: TGTGCCAGCTCACCACCGACAGAAAACACTGAAGCTTTCTTT. Translated, it gives CASSPPTENTEAFF.

The chain is built from TRBV15 and TRBJ1-2; the D gene is possibly TRBD1 (6 bases). The CDR3 has 15 residues. CDR1 is LNHNV, CDR2 YYDKDF, per germline (reference sequence). V was shortened by 0 bases and J by 6 bases, with 14 bases between the two germline ends. CDR3 in amino acids: CATSRDLGARNGYTF. The CDR3 DNA follows: TGTGCCACCAGCAGAGATCTGGGGGCGCGAAATGGCTACACCTTC.